This T cell receptor (beta chain) came from a study of T cells in Graves' hyperthyroidism and ophthalmopathy. Amplified regions were TCR beta CDR3 sequences from RNA transcripts. First-round RT-PCR with HTBI primers amplified the TCR CDR3 region. TCRdb called the multiplex PCR reads again in MiXCR, with one record for every CDR3 protein. The sample shows approximately 530,000 distinct CDR3 sequences, approximately 15% of them seen only once. Newly diagnosed patients aged 18 to 65 had hyperthyroidism of under 2 months' duration. Clinical symptoms, serum thyroxine and TRAb, thyroid ultrasound and orbital computed tomography were used for the diagnoses. Concerning this clonotype itself: Its antigen is not identified.

General study results and limits: Blood held most thyroid clonotypes expanded above 0.001 frequency.

The CDR3 is 13 amino acids. Germline CDR1 reads MNHEY; CDR2 reads SMNVEV (reference sequence). The V end lost 4 bases, the J end lost 4 bases, and 10 bases lay between the germline ends. The origin of this receptor is a woman younger than 35 with Graves' hyperthyroidism. J is TRBJ1-1 and V is TRBV27, with a tentative D call TRBD1 (5 bases). Sequencing was carried out using blood. CDR3 sequence (DNA): TGTGCCAGCAGTTCTTGGAGGGGCACTGAAGCTTTCTTT. It translates to CASSSWRGTEAFF.